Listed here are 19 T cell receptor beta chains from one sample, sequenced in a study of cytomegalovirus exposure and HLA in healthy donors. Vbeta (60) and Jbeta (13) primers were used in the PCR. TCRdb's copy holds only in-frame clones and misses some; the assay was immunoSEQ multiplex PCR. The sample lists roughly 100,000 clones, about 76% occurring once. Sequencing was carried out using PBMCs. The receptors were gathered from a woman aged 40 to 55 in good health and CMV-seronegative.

The CDR3 spells CASSLGGSNSGANVLTF. The CDR3 nucleotides read TGTGCCAGCAGCTTGGGCGGCTCCAACTCTGGGGCCAACGTCCTGACTTTC. The chain is built from TRBV5-4 and TRBJ2-6; D is uncertain. CDR1 and CDR2 from the germline V gene are SGHNT and YYREEE (reference sequence). Trimming took 0 bases from V and 0 from J, leaving 10 bases between them. The CDR3 length is 17 residues.

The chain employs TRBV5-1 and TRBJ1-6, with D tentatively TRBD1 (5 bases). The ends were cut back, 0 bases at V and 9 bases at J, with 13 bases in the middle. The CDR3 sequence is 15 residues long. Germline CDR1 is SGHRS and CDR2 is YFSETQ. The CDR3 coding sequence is TGCGCCAGCAGCTTGGTAGTAGGGGTCGGTTCACCCCTCCACTTT. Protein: CASSLVVGVGSPLHF.

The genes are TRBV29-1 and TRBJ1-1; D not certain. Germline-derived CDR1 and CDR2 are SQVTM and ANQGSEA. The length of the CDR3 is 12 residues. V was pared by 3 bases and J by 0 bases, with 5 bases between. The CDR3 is CSVDPVNTEAFF. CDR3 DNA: TGCAGCGTTGATCCCGTGAACACTGAAGCTTTCTTT.

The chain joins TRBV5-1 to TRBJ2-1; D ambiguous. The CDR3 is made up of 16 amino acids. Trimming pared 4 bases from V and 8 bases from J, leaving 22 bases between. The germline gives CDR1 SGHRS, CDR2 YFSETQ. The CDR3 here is CASSLTNNIPPHEQFF. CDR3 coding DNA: TGCGCCAGCAGCCTCACGAACAACATACCTCCCCATGAGCAGTTCTTC. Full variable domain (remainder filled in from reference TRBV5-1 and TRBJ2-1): KAGVTQTPRYLIKTRGQQVTLSCSPISGHRSVSWYQQTPGQGLQFLFEYFSETQRNKGNFPGRFSGRQFSNSRSEMNVSTLELGDSALYLCASSLTNNIPPHEQFFGPGTRLTVL.

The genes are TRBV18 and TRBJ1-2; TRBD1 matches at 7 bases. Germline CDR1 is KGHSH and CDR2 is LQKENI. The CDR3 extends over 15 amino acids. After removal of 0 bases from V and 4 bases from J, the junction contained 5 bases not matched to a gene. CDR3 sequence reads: CASSPPAGGAYGYTF. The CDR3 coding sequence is TGTGCCAGCTCACCACCGGCAGGGGGTGCCTATGGCTACACCTTC.

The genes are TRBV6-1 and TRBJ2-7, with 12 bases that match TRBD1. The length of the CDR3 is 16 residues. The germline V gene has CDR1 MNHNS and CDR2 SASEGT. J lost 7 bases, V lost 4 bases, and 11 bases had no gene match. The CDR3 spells CASSAQPGQGAGEQYF. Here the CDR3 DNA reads TGTGCCAGCAGTGCCCAGCCGGGACAGGGGGCTGGTGAGCAGTACTTC.

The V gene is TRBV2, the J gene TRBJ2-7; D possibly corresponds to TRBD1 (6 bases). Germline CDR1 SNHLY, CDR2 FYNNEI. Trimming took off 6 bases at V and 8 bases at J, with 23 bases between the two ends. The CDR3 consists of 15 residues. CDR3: CASRGRLLDSRKQYF. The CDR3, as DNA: TGTGCCAGCAGGGGGAGACTCTTGGACAGTAGGAAGCAGTACTTC.

CDR3 protein: CASSTRGLDTGELFF. The CDR3 bases are TGCGCCAGCAGCACGAGGGGGCTGGACACCGGGGAGCTGTTTTTT. The genes are TRBV5-1 and TRBJ2-2, with TRBD1 matching 7 bases. The germline gives CDR1 SGHRS, CDR2 YFSETQ. This CDR3 has 15 amino acids. V gave up 4 bases and J gave up 3 bases; unmatched junction bases: 6.

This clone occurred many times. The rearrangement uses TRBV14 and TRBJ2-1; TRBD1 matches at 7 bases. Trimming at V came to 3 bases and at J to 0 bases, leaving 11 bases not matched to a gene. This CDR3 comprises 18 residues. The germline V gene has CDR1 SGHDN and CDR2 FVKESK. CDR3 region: CASSQTGQLFRSYNEQFF. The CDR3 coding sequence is TGTGCCAGCAGCCAGACGGGACAGCTATTCCGCTCCTACAATGAGCAGTTCTTC.

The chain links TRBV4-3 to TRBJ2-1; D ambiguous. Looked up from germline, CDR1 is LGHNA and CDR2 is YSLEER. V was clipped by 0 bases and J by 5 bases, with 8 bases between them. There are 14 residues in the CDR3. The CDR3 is CASSQDIGNNEQFF. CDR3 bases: TGCGCCAGCAGCCAAGATATTGGCAACAATGAGCAGTTCTTC.

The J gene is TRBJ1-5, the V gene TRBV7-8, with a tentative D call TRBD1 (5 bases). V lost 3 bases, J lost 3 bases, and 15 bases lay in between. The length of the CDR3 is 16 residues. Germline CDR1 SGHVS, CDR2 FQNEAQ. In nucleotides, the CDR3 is TGTGCCAGCAGCTTGCAGGGCGGGATCGCCAATCAGCCCCAGCATTTT. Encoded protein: CASSLQGGIANQPQHF. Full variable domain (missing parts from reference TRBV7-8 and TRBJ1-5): GAGVSQSPRYKVAKRGQDVALRCDPISGHVSLFWYQQALGQGPEFLTYFQNEAQLDKSGLPSDRFFAERPEGSVSTLKIQRTQQEDSAVYLCASSLQGGIANQPQHFGDGTRLSIL.

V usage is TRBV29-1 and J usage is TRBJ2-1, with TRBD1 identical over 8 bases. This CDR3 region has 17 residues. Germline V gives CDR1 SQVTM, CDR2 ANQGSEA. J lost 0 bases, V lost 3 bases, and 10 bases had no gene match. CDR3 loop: CSVDRGLSPSSYNEQFF. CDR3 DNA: TGCAGCGTTGACAGGGGGCTAAGCCCGAGCTCCTACAATGAGCAGTTCTTC.

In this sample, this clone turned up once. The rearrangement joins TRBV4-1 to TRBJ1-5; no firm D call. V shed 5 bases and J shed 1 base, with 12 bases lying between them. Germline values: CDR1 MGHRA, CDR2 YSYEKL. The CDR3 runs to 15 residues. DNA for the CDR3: TGCGCCAGCAGCAACCAACCACTCAGCAATCAGCCCCAGCATTTT. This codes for CASSNQPLSNQPQHF.

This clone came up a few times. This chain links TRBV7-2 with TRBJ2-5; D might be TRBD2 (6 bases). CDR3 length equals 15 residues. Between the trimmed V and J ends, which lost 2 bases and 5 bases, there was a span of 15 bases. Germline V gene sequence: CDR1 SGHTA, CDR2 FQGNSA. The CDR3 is CASSLWGGAGETQYF. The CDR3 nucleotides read TGTGCCAGCAGCTTATGGGGAGGAGCCGGGGAGACCCAGTACTTC.

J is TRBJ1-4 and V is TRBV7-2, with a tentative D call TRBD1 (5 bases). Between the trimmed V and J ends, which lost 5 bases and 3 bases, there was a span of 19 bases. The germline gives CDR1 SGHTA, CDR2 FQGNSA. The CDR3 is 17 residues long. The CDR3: CASSLSPLGGANEKLFF. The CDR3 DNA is TGTGCCAGCAGCCTCTCCCCTCTTGGAGGGGCTAATGAAAAACTGTTTTTT.

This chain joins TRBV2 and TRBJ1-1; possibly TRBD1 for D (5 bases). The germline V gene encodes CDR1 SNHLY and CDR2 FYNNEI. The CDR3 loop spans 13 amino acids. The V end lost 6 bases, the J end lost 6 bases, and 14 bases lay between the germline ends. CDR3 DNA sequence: TGTGCCAGCAGAGGGCAGGGAGGTTCTGAAGCTTTCTTT. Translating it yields CASRGQGGSEAFF.

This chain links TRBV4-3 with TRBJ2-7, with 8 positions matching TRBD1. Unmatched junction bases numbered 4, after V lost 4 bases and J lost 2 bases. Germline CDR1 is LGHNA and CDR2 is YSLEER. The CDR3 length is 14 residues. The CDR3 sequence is CASSPTTGAYEQYF. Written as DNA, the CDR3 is TGCGCCAGCAGCCCAACGACAGGGGCCTACGAGCAGTACTTC.

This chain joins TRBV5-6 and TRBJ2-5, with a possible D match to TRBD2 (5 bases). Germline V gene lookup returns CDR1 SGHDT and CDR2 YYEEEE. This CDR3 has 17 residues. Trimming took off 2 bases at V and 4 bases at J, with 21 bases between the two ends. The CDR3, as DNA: TGTGCCAGCAGCTTCTGGGCGGGTGTGAGAGAGGGAGAGACCCAGTACTTC. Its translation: CASSFWAGVREGETQYF.

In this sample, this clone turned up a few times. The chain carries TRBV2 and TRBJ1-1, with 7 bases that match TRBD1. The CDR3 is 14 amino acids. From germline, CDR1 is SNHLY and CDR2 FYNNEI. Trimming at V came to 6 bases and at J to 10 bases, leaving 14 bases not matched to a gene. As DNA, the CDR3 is TGTGCCAGCAGCGCAGGGACAGCCAGGATTGGAGCTTTCTTT. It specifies CASSAGTARIGAFF.